Below are 26 T cell receptor beta chains sequenced from a single sample in a study of a mutant IDH1 vaccine in newly diagnosed glioma. These TCRs' antigens remain unknown. The time point here: week 23, last vaccination. Every vaccine dose comprised 300 ug of mutant IDH1 20-mer peptide plus topical imiquimod. Sequencing was performed with immunoSEQ multiplex PCR; in TCRdb, only in-frame clones are kept and a portion is missing. The repertoire consists of about 44,000 clones, with less than 95% occurring once and the leading ten covering about 3.9%. This sample comprised PBMCs, obtained from a glioma patient whose treatment included an IDH1 peptide vaccine. The receptors stem from a man aged 50-60 years with glioma.

The V and J genes are TRBV29-1 and TRBJ1-2; 8 nucleotides match TRBD1. The junction had 9 bases not matched to a gene; V was cut back by 8 bases and J by 4 bases. CDR3 size: 13 residues. From germline, CDR1 is SQVTM and CDR2 ANQGSEA. The CDR3 is CSSRQGPTYGYTF. CDR3 bases: TGCAGCTCCCGACAGGGGCCTACCTATGGCTACACCTTC.

This chain joins TRBV7-9 and TRBJ2-1; no reliable D call. The V gene's germline CDR1 is SEHNR and CDR2 FQNEAQ (reference sequence). V gave up 5 bases and J gave up 8 bases, with 19 bases separating them. The CDR3 has 15 amino acids. In nucleotides, the CDR3 is TGTGCCAGCAGCCAAGGGCAAACCGGAGTGCATGAGCAGTTCTTC. This sequence encodes CASSQGQTGVHEQFF. Based on the CDR3 plus reference TRBV7-9 and TRBJ2-1, the full variable domain is DTGVSQNPRHKITKRGQNVTFRCDPISEHNRLYWYRQTLGQGPEFLTYFQNEAQLEKSRLLSDRFSAERPKGSFSTLEIQRTEQGDSAMYLCASSQGQTGVHEQFFGPGTRLTVL.

V is TRBV7-2 and J is TRBJ2-3, with 9 bases fitting TRBD1. Germline V gene data show CDR1 as SGHTA and CDR2 as FQGNSA. V gave up 0 bases and J gave up 6 bases; unmatched junction bases: 4. This CDR3 has 15 amino acids. CDR3 loop: CASSLAMTGGDTQYF. CDR3 nucleotide sequence: TGTGCCAGCAGCTTAGCGATGACAGGGGGGGATACGCAGTATTTT.

V and J are TRBV2 and TRBJ2-5; 7 nucleotides line up with TRBD2. The junction had 12 bases not matched to a gene; V was cut back by 7 bases and J by 4 bases. CDR3 length: 15 residues. CDR1 and CDR2 from the germline V gene are SNHLY and FYNNEI. The CDR3 loop is CASTRRRERGETQYF. CDR3 nucleotides: TGTGCCAGCACCCGTAGGCGGGAGAGGGGAGAGACCCAGTACTTC.

The chain links TRBV11-2 to TRBJ1-1; TRBD1 matches at 7 bases. Germline V CDR1 and CDR2: SGHAT, FQNNGV. The V segment lost 5 bases and the J segment 0 bases; nucleotides outside the gene matches: 6. The CDR3 is made up of 15 amino acids. For the CDR3, the DNA is TGTGCCAGCAGCCTACGGACAGGAATGAACACTGAAGCTTTCTTT. It is translated as CASSLRTGMNTEAFF. The full variable domain, its missing parts supplied by reference TRBV11-2 and TRBJ1-1, is EAGVAQSPRYKIIEKRQSVAFWCNPISGHATLYWYQQILGQGPKLLIQFQNNGVVDDSQLPKDRFSAERLKGVDSTLKIQPAKLEDSAVYLCASSLRTGMNTEAFFGQGTRLTVV.

The chain is built from TRBV6-5 and TRBJ1-1, with 12 bases that match TRBD1. Germline assignment: CDR1 MNHEY and CDR2 SVGAGI. There are 16 residues in the CDR3. J gave up 5 bases and V 4 bases, and 8 bases lay outside the gene matches. The CDR3 protein is CASSFRDRGPSTEAFF. In DNA, the CDR3 is TGTGCCAGCAGTTTCCGGGACAGGGGGCCTAGTACTGAAGCTTTCTTT.

V gene TRBV6-6 combines with J gene TRBJ2-4, with D uncertain. Trimming cost V 6 bases and J 9 bases, with 12 bases left between them. Germline assignment: CDR1 MNHNY and CDR2 SVGAGI (reference sequence). This CDR3 has 12 amino acids. The CDR3 sequence is CASRYLSGIQYF. CDR3 DNA sequence: TGTGCCAGCAGGTACCTATCAGGCATTCAGTACTTC.

The genes are TRBV27 and TRBJ2-4; 7 bases map to TRBD2. Germline V gene data show CDR1 as MNHEY and CDR2 as SMNVEV (reference sequence). The CDR3 is 13 residues long. V trimming: 3 bases; J trimming: 8 bases; junction bases outside the gene matches: 4. The CDR3 sequence is CASSLSGGDIQYF. CDR3 DNA: TGTGCCAGCAGTTTGAGTGGGGGGGACATTCAGTACTTC.

The chain carries TRBV19 and TRBJ2-2; D may be TRBD2 (6 bases). V shed 9 bases and J shed 2 bases, with 13 bases lying between them. Germline CDR1 LNHDA, CDR2 SQIVND (reference sequence). CDR3 length: 14 amino acids. The CDR3 DNA sequence: TGTGCCAGCCAAGCGGGCCGTAACACCGGGGAGCTGTTTTTT. Its translation is CASQAGRNTGELFF.

The chain joins TRBV7-2 to TRBJ2-7; 8 nucleotides match TRBD2. The germline V gene has CDR1 SGHTA and CDR2 FQGNSA. Unmatched junction bases numbered 6, after V lost 1 base and J lost 1 base. CDR3 length: 16 residues. CDR3 coding DNA: TGTGCCAGCAGCTTAGGAGGGGGACTAGTGTCCTACGAGCAGTACTTC. Residues: CASSLGGGLVSYEQYF. Supplemented by reference TRBV7-2 and TRBJ2-7, the full variable domain reads GAGVSQSPSNKVTEKGKDVELRCDPISGHTALYWYRQSLGQGLEFLIYFQGNSAPDKSGLPSDRFSAERTGGSVSTLTIQRTQQEDSAVYLCASSLGGGLVSYEQYFGPGTRLTVT.

This chain joins TRBV27 and TRBJ2-1, with 11 positions matching TRBD2. V gave up 8 bases and J gave up 4 bases; unmatched junction bases: 4. Per the germline V gene, CDR1 is MNHEY and CDR2 is SMNVEV (reference sequence). The CDR3 has 14 residues. CDR3 coding DNA: TGTGCCAGCGCTCTAGCGGGAGGTTACAATGAGCAGTTCTTC. Residues: CASALAGGYNEQFF.

The rearrangement links TRBV6-5 to TRBJ2-1; D is perhaps TRBD2 (7 bases). The V end lost 4 bases, the J end lost 8 bases, and 18 bases lay between the germline ends. The CDR3 spans 15 residues. Germline V gene sequence: CDR1 MNHEY, CDR2 SVGAGI. This CDR3 is CASSSAGAGEHEQFF. CDR3 DNA: TGTGCCAGCAGTTCGGCGGGGGCAGGCGAGCATGAGCAGTTCTTC.

The chain's CDR3 is CASSLGGHETQYF. The CDR3 coding sequence is TGTGCCAGCAGCTTAGGTGGTCACGAGACCCAGTACTTC. The chain employs TRBV7-9 and TRBJ2-5; D remains ambiguous. CDR3 length: 13 amino acids. The V and J ends lost 1 base and 5 bases respectively, with 8 bases between them. CDR1 SEHNR and CDR2 FQNEAQ come from the germline V gene (reference sequence). Variable domain in full (rest from reference TRBV7-9 and TRBJ2-5): DTGVSQNPRHKITKRGQNVTFRCDPISEHNRLYWYRQTLGQGPEFLTYFQNEAQLEKSRLLSDRFSAERPKGSFSTLEIQRTEQGDSAMYLCASSLGGHETQYFGPGTRLLVL.

The V and J genes are TRBV27 and TRBJ1-6; D uncertain. CDR1 is MNHEY and CDR2 is SMNVEV in the germline V gene (reference sequence). This CDR3 is 13 amino acids long. V lost 8 bases and J lost 6, with 11 bases in between. This chain's CDR3 is CASAIWGNSPLHF. The CDR3 DNA is TGTGCCAGCGCGATTTGGGGTAATTCACCCCTCCACTTT.

This rearrangement joins TRBV5-1 to TRBJ1-1, with no clear D. Germline V gives CDR1 SGHRS, CDR2 YFSETQ. Trimming took off 0 bases at V and 4 bases at J, with 10 bases between the two ends. The CDR3 extends over 14 amino acids. The CDR3 coding sequence is TGCGCCAGCAGCTTGGACCCCAGCGGCACTGAAGCTTTCTTT. As protein: CASSLDPSGTEAFF. Together with reference TRBV5-1 and TRBJ1-1, the CDR3 gives the full variable domain: KAGVTQTPRYLIKTRGQQVTLSCSPISGHRSVSWYQQTPGQGLQFLFEYFSETQRNKGNFPGRFSGRQFSNSRSEMNVSTLELGDSALYLCASSLDPSGTEAFFGQGTRLTVV.

This rearrangement joins TRBV11-2 to TRBJ2-5; 9 nucleotides agree with TRBD1. Germline V gives CDR1 SGHAT, CDR2 FQNNGV. This CDR3 has 13 amino acids. J lost 12 bases, V lost 0 bases, and 5 bases had no gene match. CDR3 DNA: TGTGCCAGCAGCTTAGACGGACGGACAGGGGAGTACTTC. Protein sequence: CASSLDGRTGEYF.

In this sample, this clone turned up a few times. J is TRBJ2-1 and V is TRBV30; TRBD2 is a possible D gene (6 bases). The CDR3 sequence is 17 residues long. Germline CDR1 and CDR2: GTSNPN and SVGIG (reference sequence). V lost 4 bases and J 4 bases, leaving 23 bases between the germline ends. CDR3 loop: CAWTHPAGRVDYNEQFF. CDR3 nucleotide sequence: TGTGCCTGGACTCATCCAGCGGGCAGAGTGGATTACAATGAGCAGTTCTTC.

The rearrangement uses TRBV28 and TRBJ1-1; D possibly corresponds to TRBD1 (5 bases). Germline V gives CDR1 MDHEN, CDR2 SYDVKM. The CDR3 has 13 residues. V was trimmed by 1 base and J by 4 bases, leaving 7 bases between them. CDR3 protein: CASSLFRATEAFF. The CDR3 DNA is TGTGCCAGCAGTTTATTCAGGGCCACTGAAGCTTTCTTT.

The gene calls are TRBV9 and TRBJ2-7; D call uncertain. Germline lookup yields CDR1 SGDLS and CDR2 YYNGEE. V was cut by 7 bases and J by 6 bases, with 11 bases left in between. This CDR3 has 11 residues. The CDR3 region is CASSDGREQYF. The CDR3 bases are TGTGCCAGCTCAGATGGGCGCGAGCAGTACTTC.

The chain recombines TRBV29-1 with TRBJ2-2; D remains unclear. Trimming left V 4 bases short and J 3 bases short, with 9 bases between. The germline gives CDR1 SQVTM, CDR2 ANQGSEA. The CDR3 covers 13 residues. CDR3 in DNA: TGCAGCGTTGTTGGGGATTACACCGGGGAGCTGTTTTTT. Translating it yields CSVVGDYTGELFF.

This clone was found once. The V and J genes are TRBV30 and TRBJ2-3, with 8 positions matching TRBD2. The germline V gene encodes CDR1 GTSNPN and CDR2 SVGIG (reference sequence). V shed 4 bases, J shed 1 base, and the junction held 7 bases outside the gene matches. The CDR3 runs 15 residues. The CDR3: CAWKITGGGTDTQYF. The CDR3 region has the DNA TGTGCCTGGAAAATTACGGGGGGGGGCACAGATACGCAGTATTTT.

The rearrangement uses TRBV5-1 and TRBJ1-5; tentative D call: TRBD1 (5 bases). The CDR3 length is 15 residues. Germline assignment: CDR1 SGHRS and CDR2 YFSETQ. V lost 0 bases, J lost 1 base, and 8 bases lay in between. The CDR3 loop is CASSLAGASNQPQHF. DNA of the CDR3: TGCGCCAGCAGCTTGGCCGGGGCAAGCAATCAGCCCCAGCATTTT.

The chain links TRBV4-2 to TRBJ1-5; D call uncertain. Germline V gene data show CDR1 as LGHNA and CDR2 as YNFKEQ. The CDR3 extends over 15 amino acids. Trimming took off 1 base at V and 0 bases at J, with 7 bases between the two ends. The CDR3 coding sequence is TGTGCCAGCAGCCAAGTCCAGGATAGCAATCAGCCCCAGCATTTT. Amino acids: CASSQVQDSNQPQHF.

This chain links TRBV5-5 with TRBJ2-7; 7 positions agree with TRBD2. V gave up 4 bases and J gave up 0 bases; unmatched junction bases: 7. CDR3 length equals 15 residues. The germline gives CDR1 SGHKS, CDR2 YYEKEE (reference sequence). Here the CDR3 reads CASSRGRDYSYEQYF. The CDR3 DNA is TGTGCCAGCAGCCGAGGTAGGGACTACTCCTACGAGCAGTACTTC.

The V call is TRBV29-1, the J call TRBJ1-1, with 7 nucleotides matching TRBD1. Germline V gene data show CDR1 as SQVTM and CDR2 as ANQGSEA. V trimming: 5 bases; J trimming: 3 bases; junction bases outside the gene matches: 15. This CDR3 has 16 residues. The CDR3 nucleotides are TGCAGCGTTAGAACCCCAGGGGGAACGGGGCACACTGAAGCTTTCTTT. Translated, it gives CSVRTPGGTGHTEAFF.

This clone was observed a single time. The CDR3 sequence is CASSGGGNQPQHF. The CDR3 nucleotides read TGTGCCAGCAGTGGGGGGGGCAATCAGCCCCAGCATTTT. The rearrangement uses TRBV7-6 and TRBJ1-5, with D maybe TRBD1 (5 bases). Germline V gene sequence: CDR1 SGHVS, CDR2 FNYEAQ. The CDR3 totals 13 residues. The V and J ends lost 6 bases and 2 bases respectively, with 8 bases between them. The full variable domain, with the rest looked up from reference TRBV7-6 and TRBJ1-5, is GAGVSQSPRYKVTKRGQDVALRCDPISGHVSLYWYRQALGQGPEFLTYFNYEAQQDKSGLPNDRFSAERPEGSISTLTIQRTEQRDSAMYRCASSGGGNQPQHFGDGTRLSIL.